This is a list of T cell receptor beta chains from one sample in a study of T cells in Graves' hyperthyroidism and ophthalmopathy. TCRdb re-called the multiplex PCR reads with MiXCR, one entry per CDR3 protein. In the table there are hundreds of thousands of distinct CDR3 sequences, 14% of which are singletons. Sequencing was carried out using blood. Every receptor here comes from a woman aged 50 to 60 with Graves' ophthalmopathy. The CDR3 runs from the conserved cysteine through the conserved F or W. The D gene is left open where the match is weak. Not every row has a clone size; where given, it reads once, few, many or a size class.

j_call v_call clone_size d_call cdr3_nt cdr3_aa
TRBJ2-3 TRBV4-1 . TRBD2 TGCGCCAGCAGCCAACCCCGCAGAGCTAGCGGGATTAGGGATACGCAGTATTTT CASSQPRRASGIRDTQYF
TRBJ1-2 TRBV29-1 many . TGCAGCGTTGAAGGGGCGGTCTATGGCTACACCTTC CSVEGAVYGYTF
TRBJ2-2 TRBV13 few TRBD2 TGTGCCAGCAGATTTTGGCCCCCTAGCGGGTACACCGGGGAGCTGTTTTTT CASRFWPPSGYTGELFF
TRBJ2-5 TRBV13 once TRBD2 TGTGCCAGCAGTCGGACTAGCTGGGAGACCCAGTACTTC CASSRTSWETQYF
TRBJ2-1 TRBV27 . TRBD2 TGTGCCAGCAGTTTGGCGCTAGCGGGAGATTATGAGCAGTTCTTC CASSLALAGDYEQFF
TRBJ1-5 TRBV20-1 many . TGCAGTGCTAGAGCCTCGGGCAGAAGCAATCAGCCCCAGCATTTT CSARASGRSNQPQHF
TRBJ1-5 TRBV3-1 many TRBD1 TGTGCCAGCAGCCAGACAGGGAGAAGGGATCAGCCCCAGCATTTT CASSQTGRRDQPQHF
TRBJ2-3 TRBV18 many . TGTGCCAGCTCGCCCACCGTTATTAGCACAGATACGCAGTATTTT CASSPTVISTDTQYF
TRBJ2-1 TRBV20-1 many . TGCAGTGCTAGAGATCTCCCCTACAATGAGCAGTTCTTC CSARDLPYNEQFF
TRBJ2-6 TRBV2 few TRBD1 TGTGCCAGCAAAACTACAGGGGGCGCTGGGGCCAACGTCCTGACTTTC CASKTTGGAGANVLTF
TRBJ2-3 TRBV5-1 few . TGCGCCAGCAGCAAGGTACAGGGAAGGGTTACAGATACGCAGTATTTT CASSKVQGRVTDTQYF
TRBJ2-7 TRBV3-1 many . TGTGCCAGCAGCCAAGTGGGGTACGAGCAGTACTTC CASSQVGYEQYF